This TCR beta chain emerged from a study of blood T cell repertoires in COVID-19. Study-level background: Researchers got acute and convalescent COVID-19 samples from the United States, Italy and Spain.

V was pared by 3 bases and J by 3 bases, with 11 bases between. This CDR3 has 14 residues. Germline CDR1 SEHNR, CDR2 FQNEAQ (reference sequence). The data were produced by immunoSEQ multiplex PCR, yet TCRdb's version contains in-frame clones alone and is incomplete. Here the sample spans tens of thousands of clones, under 90% being singletons. This clone was recorded a few times. The sample comprised peripheral blood. The chain uses TRBV7-9 and TRBJ1-1; D remains unclear. The receptor comes from a human donor in a cohort sampled during active COVID-19. The CDR3 DNA follows: TGTGCCAGCAGCTTGGTTCAGGCAGACACTGAAGCTTTCTTT. It yields the protein CASSLVQADTEAFF.